This paragraph reports one T cell receptor (beta chain). Libraries were prepared by immunoSEQ multiplex PCR; TCRdb keeps only in-frame clonotypes and omits some of them. The top ten clones hold roughly 1.5% of a sample with around 57,000 clones, approximately 94% of them seen once. There are 15 residues in the CDR3. Germline assignment: CDR1 SGHNT and CDR2 YYREEE (reference sequence). V shed 5 bases, J shed 3 bases, and the junction held 7 bases outside the gene matches. The data stem from a study of preoperative IRX-2 immunotherapy in early breast cancer. Treatment denoted: preoperative locoregional IRX-2 cytokine immunotherapy. Samples came from a phase Ib trial of preoperative locoregional IRX-2 cytokine immunotherapy.

Sample acquisition took place from a patient treated with IRX-2 immunotherapy. The chain employs TRBV5-4 and TRBJ2-1; 8 bases align to TRBD1. This TCR came from a human donor with breast cancer. Here the CDR3 reads CASRTRQGIYNEQFF. The CDR3 DNA reads as TGTGCCAGCAGAACTAGACAGGGGATCTACAATGAGCAGTTCTTC.